The clone carrying this T cell receptor beta chain was observed a handful of times. These data belong to a study of T-cell memory formation after mild COVID-19. Germline V gene sequence: CDR1 SGDLS, CDR2 YYNGEE. The ends were cut back, 1 base at V and 1 base at J, with 10 bases in the middle. This CDR3 is 15 amino acids long. With constant-segment primers, 5'RACE yielded cDNA libraries of TCR alpha and TCR beta that carried sample barcodes and UMIs. TCRdb used MiXCR to reprocess the 5' RACE reads, holding one entry per CDR3 protein. The profile shows roughly 400,000 distinct CDR3 sequences, roughly 18% of them singletons.

This clonotype was obtained from a man aged 18 to 30 who had mild COVID-19 (a few samples of this study predate the infection). Cell type and time point are not known. The chain recombines TRBV9 with TRBJ2-3; D gene ambiguous. Sequenced: PBMCs or a T cell subset sorted from them (not recorded which). CDR3 region: CASSVSGSGTDTQYF. The CDR3 DNA is TGTGCCAGCAGCGTAAGTGGGTCGGGCACAGATACGCAGTATTTT.